This T cell receptor beta chain was obtained from a study of blood T cell repertoires in COVID-19. Assay used: immunoSEQ multiplex PCR; TCRdb lists only in-frame clones, some missing. This sample yields roughly 250,000 clones, of which just under 85% are seen a single time; approximately 9.4% belongs to the top ten. The CDR3 spans 15 residues. Germline CDR1 is SNHLY and CDR2 is FYNNEI. The junction had 3 bases not matched to a gene; V was cut back by 4 bases and J by 0 bases. This clonotype was obtained from a woman older than 75 with acute or convalescent COVID-19. Sequencing was done on a sample of peripheral blood. The chain employs TRBV2 and TRBJ1-1, with 9 bases aligning to TRBD1. CDR3: CASSGDREVNTEAFF. The DNA for the CDR3 is TGTGCCAGCAGTGGGGACAGGGAGGTGAACACTGAAGCTTTCTTT.